The rows below give T cell receptor beta chains drawn from one sample of a study of beta chain features in type 1 diabetes. The protocol was immunoSEQ multiplex PCR, while the TCRdb copy is restricted to in-frame clones and leaves out a portion. The data show hundreds of thousands of clones, 13% seen once. The sequencing input was naive CD4+ T cells from blood. The receptors were gathered from a man aged 18-30 years with type 1 diabetes. Each CDR3 is given with its conserved first and last residue. D genes are given only for firm matches. Where a row states a size, it is once, few, many or the class of an expanded clone; other rows omit it.

J	size	D	V	CDR3	DNA
TRBJ1-2	few	-	TRBV6-1	CAGRGRTDYGYTF	TGTGCCGGCAGAGGAAGGACAGACTATGGCTACACCTTC
TRBJ2-3	-	-	TRBV10-3	CAITNSGGTDTQYF	TGTGCCATCACAAACTCCGGGGGCACAGATACGCAGTATTTT
TRBJ1-3	few	-	TRBV30	CAWSVLGRMGSTIYF	TGTGCCTGGAGTGTACTTGGGAGAATGGGGAGCACCATATATTTT
TRBJ1-2	-	-	TRBV7-8	CASSFGGNYGYTF	TGTGCCAGCAGCTTTGGCGGTAACTATGGCTACACCTTC
TRBJ1-1	few	-	TRBV29-1	CSVQATDGTEAFF	TGCAGCGTTCAGGCGACGGATGGCACTGAAGCTTTCTTT
TRBJ2-6	few	-	TRBV5-1	CASSLVGVAGANVLTF	TGCGCCAGCAGCTTGGTTGGGGTTGCTGGGGCCAACGTCCTGACTTTC
TRBJ1-3	-	-	TRBV28	CASSLSALGGNTIYF	TGTGCCAGCAGTCTGTCCGCCTTGGGGGGAAACACCATATATTTT
TRBJ1-2	-	-	TRBV4-1	CASSQDQAGTYDGYTF	TGCGCCAGCAGCCAAGATCAAGCCGGGACTTATGATGGCTACACCTTC
TRBJ1-6	-	-	TRBV5-6	CASRRHQNNSPLHF	TGTGCCAGCCGGAGACACCAAAATAATTCACCCCTCCACTTT
TRBJ1-2	-	-	TRBV11-2	CASSLDQGLTNYGYTF	TGTGCCAGCAGCTTAGATCAGGGACTTACGAACTATGGCTACACCTTC
TRBJ2-3	few	-	TRBV18	CASSPNSGSTDTQYF	TGTGCCAGCTCACCAAATAGCGGAAGCACAGATACGCAGTATTTT
TRBJ2-5	-	-	TRBV25-1	CASSWGSHSLQETQYF	TGTGCCAGCAGCTGGGGGTCCCACTCCCTCCAAGAGACCCAGTACTTC
TRBJ1-1	-	-	TRBV29-1	CSVETPLGTEAFF	TGCAGCGTAGAGACACCCTTGGGGACTGAAGCTTTCTTT
TRBJ2-1	-	TRBD2	TRBV30	CAWSVISGAYNEQFF	TGTGCCTGGAGTGTAATTAGCGGGGCATACAATGAGCAGTTCTTC
TRBJ2-1	-	-	TRBV6-5	CASTPRVLDEQFF	TGTGCCAGCACCCCCAGGGTTTTGGATGAGCAGTTCTTC
TRBJ2-1	-	-	TRBV6-4	CASSARDSSVTNEQFF	TGTGCCAGCAGTGCCCGAGACTCCTCTGTTACCAATGAGCAGTTCTTC
TRBJ1-5	-	-	TRBV27	CASSHSGTGAHQPQHF	TGTGCCAGCAGTCACTCCGGGACTGGGGCCCATCAGCCCCAGCATTTT
TRBJ1-5	few	-	TRBV7-8	CASSLSRYQPQHF	TGTGCCAGCAGCTTAAGCCGGTATCAGCCCCAGCATTTT
TRBJ1-4	few	-	TRBV19	CASSPGGQPATNEKLFF	TGTGCCAGTAGTCCTGGGGGACAACCCGCGACTAATGAAAAACTGTTTTTT
TRBJ1-5	few	-	TRBV2	CASSRDSNQPQHF	TGTGCCAGCAGCCGGGACAGCAATCAGCCCCAGCATTTT
TRBJ2-5	few	TRBD2	TRBV5-1	CASRPPGGQETQYF	TGCGCCAGCCGCCCCCCGGGGGGCCAAGAGACCCAGTACTTC
TRBJ1-1	-	-	TRBV30	CAWSAMGPTEAFF	TGTGCCTGGAGTGCCATGGGTCCCACTGAAGCTTTCTTT
TRBJ1-2	few	-	TRBV10-3	CAISEGQLNYGYTF	TGTGCCATCAGTGAGGGACAGCTAAACTATGGCTACACCTTC
TRBJ1-5	few	TRBD1	TRBV6-5	CASSSHAGGQPQHF	TGTGCCAGCAGTAGCCACGCAGGGGGGCAGCCCCAGCATTTT
TRBJ1-5	few	TRBD1	TRBV30	CAWSDGQGRYQPQHF	TGTGCCTGGAGTGACGGACAGGGGCGGTATCAGCCCCAGCATTTT
TRBJ2-5	-	TRBD2	TRBV6-5	CASSYAGGVGETQYF	TGTGCCAGCAGTTACGCGGGAGGGGTAGGGGAGACCCAGTACTTC
TRBJ1-4	-	-	TRBV5-6	CASSVRKNGATNEKLFF	TGTGCCAGCAGCGTAAGGAAAAATGGCGCAACTAATGAAAAACTGTTTTTT
TRBJ1-6	-	-	TRBV7-2	CASSLKGNNSPLHF	TGTGCCAGCAGCTTAAAGGGGAATAATTCACCCCTCCACTTT
TRBJ1-2	-	-	TRBV19	CASSSTYGYTF	TGTGCCAGTAGTTCCACCTATGGCTACACCTTC
TRBJ2-1	-	TRBD2	TRBV5-1	CASRAGGYNEQFF	TGCGCCAGCAGGGCGGGGGGATACAATGAGCAGTTCTTC
TRBJ1-1	-	-	TRBV29-1	CSVEGRDGMNTEAFF	TGCAGCGTTGAAGGTCGTGACGGGATGAACACTGAAGCTTTCTTT
TRBJ1-1	-	TRBD1	TRBV5-1	CASSPDRGRATEAFF	TGCGCCAGCAGCCCGGACAGGGGGCGAGCCACTGAAGCTTTCTTT